This T cell receptor (beta chain) was profiled in a study of identical twins. Trimming stripped 3 bases from V and 6 bases from J, with 20 bases between. CDR3 length: 17 residues. CDR1 and CDR2 from the germline V gene are KGHDR and SFDVKD. TCRdb reprocessed the 5' RACE reads via MiXCR and lists one record per CDR3 protein. Of 500,000 to 650,000 distinct CDR3 sequences in the sample, more than 20% are singletons; the top ten hold around 0.48%. This clonotype was recorded a few times. The data also belong to a second study, concerning yellow fever vaccine responses in identical twins.

Material: CD4+ T cells sorted from blood. The rearrangement uses TRBV24-1 and TRBJ2-1; D possibly matches TRBD1 or TRBD2 (6 bases each). This sequence originates from a young woman in good health. The CDR3 DNA sequence: TGTGCCACCAGTGATCGCGTCGGCGGGACAAGAAGCAATGAGCAGTTCTTC. This encodes CATSDRVGGTRSNEQFF.